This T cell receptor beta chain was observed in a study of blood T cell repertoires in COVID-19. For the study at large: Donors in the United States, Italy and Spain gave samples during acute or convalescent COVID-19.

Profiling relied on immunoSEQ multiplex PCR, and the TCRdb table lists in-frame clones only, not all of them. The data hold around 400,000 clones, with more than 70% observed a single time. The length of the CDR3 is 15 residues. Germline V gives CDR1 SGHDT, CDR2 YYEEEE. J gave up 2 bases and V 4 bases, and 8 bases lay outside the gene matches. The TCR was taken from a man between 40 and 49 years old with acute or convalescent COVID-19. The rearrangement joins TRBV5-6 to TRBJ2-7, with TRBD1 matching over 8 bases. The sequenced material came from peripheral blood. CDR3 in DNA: TGTGCCAGCAGCGGGGGGACAGGTAAAGCCTACGAGCAGTACTTC. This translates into CASSGGTGKAYEQYF. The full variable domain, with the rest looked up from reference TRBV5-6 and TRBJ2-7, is DAGVTQSPTHLIKTRGQQVTLRCSPKSGHDTVSWYQQALGQGPQFIFQYYEEEERQRGNFPDRFSGHQFPNYSSELNVNALLLGDSALYLCASSGGTGKAYEQYFGPGTRLTVT.